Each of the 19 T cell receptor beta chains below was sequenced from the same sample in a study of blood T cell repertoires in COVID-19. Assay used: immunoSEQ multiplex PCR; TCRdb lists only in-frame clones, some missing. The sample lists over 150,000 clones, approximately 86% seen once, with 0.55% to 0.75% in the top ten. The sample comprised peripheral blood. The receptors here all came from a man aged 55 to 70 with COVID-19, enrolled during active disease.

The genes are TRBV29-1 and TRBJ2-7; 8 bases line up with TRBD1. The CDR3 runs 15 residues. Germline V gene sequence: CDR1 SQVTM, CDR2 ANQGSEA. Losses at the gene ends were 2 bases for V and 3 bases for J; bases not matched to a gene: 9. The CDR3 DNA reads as TGCAGCGTTGAAATCTCAGGCAGGGGGCACTACGAGCAGTACTTC. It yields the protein CSVEISGRGHYEQYF.

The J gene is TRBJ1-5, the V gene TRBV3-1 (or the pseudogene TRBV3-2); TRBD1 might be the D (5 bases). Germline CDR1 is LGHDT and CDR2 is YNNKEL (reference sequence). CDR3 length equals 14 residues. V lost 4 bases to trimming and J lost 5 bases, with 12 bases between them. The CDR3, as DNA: TGTGCCAGCAGCCCCTTCGGGGGGGATCAGCCCCAGCATTTT. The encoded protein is CASSPFGGDQPQHF.

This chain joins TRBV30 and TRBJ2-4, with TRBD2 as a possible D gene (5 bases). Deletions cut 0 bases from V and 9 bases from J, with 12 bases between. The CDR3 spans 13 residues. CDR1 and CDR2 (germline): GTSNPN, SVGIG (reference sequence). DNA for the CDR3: TGTGCCTGGAGTGTAAATCCTAGCACCATTCAGTACTTC. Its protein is CAWSVNPSTIQYF.

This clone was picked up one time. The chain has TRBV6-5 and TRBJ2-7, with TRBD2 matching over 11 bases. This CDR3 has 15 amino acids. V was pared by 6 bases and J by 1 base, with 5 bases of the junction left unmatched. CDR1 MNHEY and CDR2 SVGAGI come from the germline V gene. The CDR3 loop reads CASSLTSGESYEQYF. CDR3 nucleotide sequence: TGTGCCAGCAGCCTGACTAGCGGGGAATCCTACGAGCAGTACTTC.

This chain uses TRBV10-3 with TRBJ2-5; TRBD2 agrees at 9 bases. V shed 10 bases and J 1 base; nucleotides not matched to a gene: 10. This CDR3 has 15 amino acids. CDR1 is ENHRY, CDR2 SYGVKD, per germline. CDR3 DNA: TGTGCCACCAAAGCGGGAGGCACCCCCCAAGAGACCCAGTACTTC. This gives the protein CATKAGGTPQETQYF.

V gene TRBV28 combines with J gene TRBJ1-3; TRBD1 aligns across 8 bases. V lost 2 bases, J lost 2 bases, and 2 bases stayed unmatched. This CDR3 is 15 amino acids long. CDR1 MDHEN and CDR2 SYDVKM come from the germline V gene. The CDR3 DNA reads TGTGCCAGCAGTTTACAGGGGGCTGCTGGAAACACCATATATTTT. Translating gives CASSLQGAAGNTIYF. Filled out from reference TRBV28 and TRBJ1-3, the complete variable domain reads DVKVTQSSRYLVKRTGEKVFLECVQDMDHENMFWYRQDPGLGLRLIYFSYDVKMKEKGDIPEGYSVSREKKERFSLILESASTNQTSMYLCASSLQGAAGNTIYFGEGSWLTVV.

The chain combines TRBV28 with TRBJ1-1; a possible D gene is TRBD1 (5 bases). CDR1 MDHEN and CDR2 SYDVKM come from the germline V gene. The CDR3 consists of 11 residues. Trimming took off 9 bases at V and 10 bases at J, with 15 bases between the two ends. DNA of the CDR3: TGTGCCAGTCTTTCAGGGTTGGTAGCTTTCTTT. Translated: CASLSGLVAFF.

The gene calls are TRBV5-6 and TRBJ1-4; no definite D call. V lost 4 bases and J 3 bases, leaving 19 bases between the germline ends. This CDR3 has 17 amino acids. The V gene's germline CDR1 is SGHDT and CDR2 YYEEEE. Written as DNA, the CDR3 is TGTGCCAGCAGCCTGGGCATGACGGGTTCGGCTAATGAAAAACTGTTTTTT. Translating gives CASSLGMTGSANEKLFF.

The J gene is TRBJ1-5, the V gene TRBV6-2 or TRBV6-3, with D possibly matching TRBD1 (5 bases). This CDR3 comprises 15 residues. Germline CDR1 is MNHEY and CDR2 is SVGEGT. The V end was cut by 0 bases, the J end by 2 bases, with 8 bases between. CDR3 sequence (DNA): TGTGCCAGCAGTTACTCAGGCAGGGGCAATCAGCCCCAGCATTTT. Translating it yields CASSYSGRGNQPQHF.

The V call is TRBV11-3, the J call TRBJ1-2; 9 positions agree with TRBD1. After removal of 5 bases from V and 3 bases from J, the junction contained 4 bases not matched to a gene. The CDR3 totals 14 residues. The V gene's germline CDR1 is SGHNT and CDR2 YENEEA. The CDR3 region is CASSTGQGDYGYTF. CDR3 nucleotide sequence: TGTGCCAGCAGCACGGGACAGGGCGACTATGGCTACACCTTC.

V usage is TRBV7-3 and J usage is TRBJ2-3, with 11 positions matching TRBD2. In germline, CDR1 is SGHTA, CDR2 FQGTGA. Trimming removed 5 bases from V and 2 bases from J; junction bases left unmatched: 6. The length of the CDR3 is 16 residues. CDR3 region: CASSGGTSGNTDTQYF. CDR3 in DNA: TGTGCCAGCAGCGGTGGGACTAGCGGAAACACAGATACGCAGTATTTT.

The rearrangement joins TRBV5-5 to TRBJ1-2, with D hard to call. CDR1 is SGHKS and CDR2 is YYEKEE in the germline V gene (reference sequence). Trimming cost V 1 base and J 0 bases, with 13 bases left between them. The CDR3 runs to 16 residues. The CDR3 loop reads CASSLSMRKPNYGYTF. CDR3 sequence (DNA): TGTGCCAGCAGCTTGAGCATGCGGAAACCTAACTATGGCTACACCTTC.

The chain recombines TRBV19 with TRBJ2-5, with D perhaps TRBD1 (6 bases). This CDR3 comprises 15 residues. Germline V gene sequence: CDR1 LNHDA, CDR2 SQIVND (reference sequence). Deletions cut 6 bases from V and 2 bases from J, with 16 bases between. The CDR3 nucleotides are TGTGCCAGTAGGGAAAGACAGGACTTACAAGAGACCCAGTACTTC. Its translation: CASRERQDLQETQYF.

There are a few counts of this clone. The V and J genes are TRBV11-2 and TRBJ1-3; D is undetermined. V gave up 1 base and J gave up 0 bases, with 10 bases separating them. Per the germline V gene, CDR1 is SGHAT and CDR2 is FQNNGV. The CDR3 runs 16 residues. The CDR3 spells CASSLGYYDSGNTIYF. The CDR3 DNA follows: TGTGCCAGCAGCTTAGGTTACTACGACTCTGGAAACACCATATATTTT. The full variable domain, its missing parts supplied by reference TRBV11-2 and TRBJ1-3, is EAGVAQSPRYKIIEKRQSVAFWCNPISGHATLYWYQQILGQGPKLLIQFQNNGVVDDSQLPKDRFSAERLKGVDSTLKIQPAKLEDSAVYLCASSLGYYDSGNTIYFGEGSWLTVV.

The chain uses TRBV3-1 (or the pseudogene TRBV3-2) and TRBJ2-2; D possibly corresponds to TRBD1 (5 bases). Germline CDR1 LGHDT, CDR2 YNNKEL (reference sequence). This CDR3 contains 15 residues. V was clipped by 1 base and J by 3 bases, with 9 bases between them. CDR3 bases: TGTGCCAGCAGCCAAGCCCCAGGGTACACCGGGGAGCTGTTTTTT. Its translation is CASSQAPGYTGELFF.

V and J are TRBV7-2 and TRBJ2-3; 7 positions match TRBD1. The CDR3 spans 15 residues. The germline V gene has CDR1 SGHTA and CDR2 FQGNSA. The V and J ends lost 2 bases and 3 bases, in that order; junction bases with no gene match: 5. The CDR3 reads CASSLWGTETDTQYF. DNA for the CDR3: TGTGCCAGCAGCTTATGGGGGACAGAAACAGATACGCAGTATTTT. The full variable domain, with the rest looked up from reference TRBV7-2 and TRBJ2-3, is GAGVSQSPSNKVTEKGKDVELRCDPISGHTALYWYRQSLGQGLEFLIYFQGNSAPDKSGLPSDRFSAERTGGSVSTLTIQRTQQEDSAVYLCASSLWGTETDTQYFGPGTRLTVL.

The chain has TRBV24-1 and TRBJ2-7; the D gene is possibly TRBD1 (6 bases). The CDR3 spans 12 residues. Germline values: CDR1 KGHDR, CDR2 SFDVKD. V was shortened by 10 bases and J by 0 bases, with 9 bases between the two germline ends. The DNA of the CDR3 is TGTGCCACAGGGGGTAGCTCCTACGAGCAGTACTTC. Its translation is CATGGSSYEQYF.

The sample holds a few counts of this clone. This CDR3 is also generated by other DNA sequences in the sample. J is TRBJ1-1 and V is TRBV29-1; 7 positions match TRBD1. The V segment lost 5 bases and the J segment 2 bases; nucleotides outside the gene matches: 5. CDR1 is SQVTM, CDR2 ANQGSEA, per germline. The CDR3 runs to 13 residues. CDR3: CSVKRQGNTEAFF. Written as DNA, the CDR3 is TGCAGCGTTAAACGACAGGGAAACACTGAAGCTTTCTTT.

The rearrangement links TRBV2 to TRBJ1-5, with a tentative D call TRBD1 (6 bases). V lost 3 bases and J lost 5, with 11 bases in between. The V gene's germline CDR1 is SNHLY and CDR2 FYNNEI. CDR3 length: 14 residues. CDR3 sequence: CASSDGQFYQPQHF. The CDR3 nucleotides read TGTGCCAGCAGTGACGGACAGTTTTATCAGCCCCAGCATTTT.